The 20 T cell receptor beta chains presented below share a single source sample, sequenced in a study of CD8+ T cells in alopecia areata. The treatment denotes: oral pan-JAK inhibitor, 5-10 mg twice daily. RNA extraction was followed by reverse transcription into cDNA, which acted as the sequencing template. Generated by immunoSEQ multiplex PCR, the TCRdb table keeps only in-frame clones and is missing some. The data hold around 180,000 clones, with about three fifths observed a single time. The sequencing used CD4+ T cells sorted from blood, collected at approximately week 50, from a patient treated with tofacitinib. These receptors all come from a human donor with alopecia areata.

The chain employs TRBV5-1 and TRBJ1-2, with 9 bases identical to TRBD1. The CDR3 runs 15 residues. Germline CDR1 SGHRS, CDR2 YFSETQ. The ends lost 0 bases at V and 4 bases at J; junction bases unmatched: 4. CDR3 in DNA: TGCGCCAGCAGCTTGGAGGGACAGGGCGTCTATGGCTACACCTTC. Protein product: CASSLEGQGVYGYTF.

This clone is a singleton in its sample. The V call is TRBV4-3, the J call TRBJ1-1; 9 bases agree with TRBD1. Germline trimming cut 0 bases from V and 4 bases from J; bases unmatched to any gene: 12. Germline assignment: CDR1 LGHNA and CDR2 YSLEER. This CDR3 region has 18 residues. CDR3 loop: CASSQDLGTGNLFTEAFF. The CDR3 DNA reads TGCGCCAGCAGCCAAGATCTCGGGACAGGGAATTTGTTCACTGAAGCTTTCTTT.

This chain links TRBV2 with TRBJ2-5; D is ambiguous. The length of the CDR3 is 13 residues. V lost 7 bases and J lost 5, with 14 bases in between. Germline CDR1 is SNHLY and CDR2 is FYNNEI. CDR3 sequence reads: CASTQSRSETQYF. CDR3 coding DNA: TGTGCCAGCACACAGAGCCGCTCCGAGACCCAGTACTTC. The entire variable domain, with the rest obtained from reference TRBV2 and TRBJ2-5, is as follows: EPEVTQTPSHQVTQMGQEVILRCVPISNHLYFYWYRQILGQKVEFLVSFYNNEISEKSEIFDDQFSVERPDGSNFTLKIRSTKLEDSAMYFCASTQSRSETQYFGPGTRLLVL.

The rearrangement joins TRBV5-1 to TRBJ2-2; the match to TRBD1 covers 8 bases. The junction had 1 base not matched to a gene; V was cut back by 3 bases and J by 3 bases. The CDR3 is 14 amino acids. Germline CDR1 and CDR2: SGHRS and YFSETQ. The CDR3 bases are TGCGCCAGCAGCTCGACAGGGGACACCGGGGAGCTGTTTTTT. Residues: CASSSTGDTGELFF.

The CDR3 sequence: CAWSRSSTEAFF. The CDR3 bases are TGTGCCTGGAGCAGAAGTAGTACTGAAGCTTTCTTT. The gene calls are TRBV30 and TRBJ1-1; the D is unclear. There are 12 residues in the CDR3. Trimming pared 3 bases from V and 5 bases from J, leaving 10 bases between. Germline loops: CDR1 GTSNPN, CDR2 SVGIG (reference sequence). The variable domain in full, completed from reference TRBV30 and TRBJ1-1, reads SQTIHQWPATLVQPVGSPLSLECTVEGTSNPNLYWYRQAAGRGLQLLFYSVGIGQISSEVPQNLSASRPQDRQFILSSKKLLLSDSGFYLCAWSRSSTEAFFGQGTRLTVV.

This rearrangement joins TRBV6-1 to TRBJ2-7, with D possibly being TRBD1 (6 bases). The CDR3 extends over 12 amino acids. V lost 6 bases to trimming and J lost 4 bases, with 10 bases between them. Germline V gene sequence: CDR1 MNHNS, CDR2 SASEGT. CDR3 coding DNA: TGTGCCAGCAGAAGGGGGACGTACGAGCAGTACTTC. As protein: CASRRGTYEQYF.

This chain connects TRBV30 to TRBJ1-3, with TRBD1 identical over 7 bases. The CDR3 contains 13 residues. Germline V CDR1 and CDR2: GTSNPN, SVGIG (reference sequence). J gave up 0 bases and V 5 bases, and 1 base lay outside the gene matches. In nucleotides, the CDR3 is TGTGCCTGGGGACAGGACTCTGGAAACACCATATATTTT. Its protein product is CAWGQDSGNTIYF.

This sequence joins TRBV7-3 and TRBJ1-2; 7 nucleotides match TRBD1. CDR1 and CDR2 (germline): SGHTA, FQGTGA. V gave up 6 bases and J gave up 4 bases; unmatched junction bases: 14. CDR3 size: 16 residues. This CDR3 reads CASSFPYRGRGYGYTF. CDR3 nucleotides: TGTGCCAGCAGTTTTCCTTATAGGGGGCGCGGCTATGGCTACACCTTC.

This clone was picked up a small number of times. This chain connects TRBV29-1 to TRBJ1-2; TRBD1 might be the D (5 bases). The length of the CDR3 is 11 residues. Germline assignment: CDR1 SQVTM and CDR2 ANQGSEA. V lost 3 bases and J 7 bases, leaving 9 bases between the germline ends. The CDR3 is CSVDQGFGYTF. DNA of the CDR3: TGCAGCGTTGACCAGGGTTTTGGCTACACCTTC.

The DNA for the CDR3 is TGTGCCTGGAGGGGACAGGGAGTCTATGGCTACACCTTC. Translated: CAWRGQGVYGYTF. The chain carries TRBV30 and TRBJ1-2, with TRBD1 identical over 9 bases. Trimming removed 3 bases from V and 4 bases from J; junction bases left unmatched: 3. Germline assignment: CDR1 GTSNPN and CDR2 SVGIG (reference sequence). This CDR3 spans 13 amino acids.

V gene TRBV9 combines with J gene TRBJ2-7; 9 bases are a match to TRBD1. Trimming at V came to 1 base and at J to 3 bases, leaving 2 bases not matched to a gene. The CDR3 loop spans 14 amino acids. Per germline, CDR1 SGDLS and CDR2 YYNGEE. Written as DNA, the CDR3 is TGTGCCAGCAGCGTACGGGACAGGGACTACGAGCAGTACTTC. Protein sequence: CASSVRDRDYEQYF. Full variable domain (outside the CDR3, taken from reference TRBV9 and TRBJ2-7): DSGVTQTPKHLITATGQRVTLRCSPRSGDLSVYWYQQSLDQGLQFLIQYYNGEERAKGNILERFSAQQFPDLHSELNLSSLELGDSALYFCASSVRDRDYEQYFGPGTRLTVT.

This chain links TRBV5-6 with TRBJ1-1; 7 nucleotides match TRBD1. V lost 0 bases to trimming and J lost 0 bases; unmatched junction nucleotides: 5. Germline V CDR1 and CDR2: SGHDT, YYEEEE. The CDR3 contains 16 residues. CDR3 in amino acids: CASSLADRALNTEAFF. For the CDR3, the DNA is TGTGCCAGCAGCTTGGCAGACAGGGCCCTGAACACTGAAGCTTTCTTT. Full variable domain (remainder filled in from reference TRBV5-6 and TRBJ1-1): DAGVTQSPTHLIKTRGQQVTLRCSPKSGHDTVSWYQQALGQGPQFIFQYYEEEERQRGNFPDRFSGHQFPNYSSELNVNALLLGDSALYLCASSLADRALNTEAFFGQGTRLTVV.

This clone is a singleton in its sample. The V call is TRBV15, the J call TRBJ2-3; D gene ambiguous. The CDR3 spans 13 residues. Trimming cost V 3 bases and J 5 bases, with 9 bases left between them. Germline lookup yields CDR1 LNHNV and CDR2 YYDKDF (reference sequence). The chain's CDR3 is CATSRGTEDTQYF. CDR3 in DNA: TGTGCCACCAGCAGGGGTACTGAAGATACGCAGTATTTT. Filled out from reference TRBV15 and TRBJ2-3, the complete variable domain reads DAMVIQNPRYQVTQFGKPVTLSCSQTLNHNVMYWYQQKSSQAPKLLFHYYDKDFNNEADTPDNFQSRRPNTSFCFLDIRSPGLGDTAMYLCATSRGTEDTQYFGPGTRLTVL.

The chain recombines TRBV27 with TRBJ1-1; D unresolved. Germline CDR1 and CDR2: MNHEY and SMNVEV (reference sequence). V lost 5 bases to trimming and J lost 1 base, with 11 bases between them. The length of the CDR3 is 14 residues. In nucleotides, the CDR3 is TGTGCCAGCAGTCAATTCCGAGGGAACACTGAAGCTTTCTTT. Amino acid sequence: CASSQFRGNTEAFF.

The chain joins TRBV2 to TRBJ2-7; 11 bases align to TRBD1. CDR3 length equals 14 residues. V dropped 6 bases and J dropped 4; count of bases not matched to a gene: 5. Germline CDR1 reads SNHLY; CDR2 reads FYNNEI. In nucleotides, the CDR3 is TGTGCCAGCAGCACCGGGACAGGGGGATACGAGCAGTACTTC. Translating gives CASSTGTGGYEQYF.

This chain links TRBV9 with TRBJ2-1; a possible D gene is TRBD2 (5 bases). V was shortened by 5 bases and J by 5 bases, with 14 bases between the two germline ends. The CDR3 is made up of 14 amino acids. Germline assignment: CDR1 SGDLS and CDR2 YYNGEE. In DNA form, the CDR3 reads TGTGCCAGCAGGCTAGGTGCGGAGGACAATGAGCAGTTCTTC. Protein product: CASRLGAEDNEQFF.

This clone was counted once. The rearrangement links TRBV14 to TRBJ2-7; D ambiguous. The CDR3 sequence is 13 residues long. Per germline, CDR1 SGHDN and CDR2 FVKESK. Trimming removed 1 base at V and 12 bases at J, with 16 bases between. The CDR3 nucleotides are TGTGCCAGCAGCCAAGTTGATCCAAACCTTCTGTACTTC. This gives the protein CASSQVDPNLLYF.

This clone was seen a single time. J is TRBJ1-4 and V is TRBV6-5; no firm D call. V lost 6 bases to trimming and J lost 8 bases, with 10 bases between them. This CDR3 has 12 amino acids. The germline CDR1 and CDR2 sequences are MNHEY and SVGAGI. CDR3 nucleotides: TGTGCCAGCAGCCGAAGCGGGGAAAAACTGTTTTTT. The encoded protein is CASSRSGEKLFF.

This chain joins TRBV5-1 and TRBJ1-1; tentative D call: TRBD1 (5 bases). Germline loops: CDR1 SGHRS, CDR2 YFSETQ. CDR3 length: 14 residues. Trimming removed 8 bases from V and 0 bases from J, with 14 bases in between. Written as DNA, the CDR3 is TGCGCCAGTAGCCGACAGAGCATGAACACTGAAGCTTTCTTT. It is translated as CASSRQSMNTEAFF.

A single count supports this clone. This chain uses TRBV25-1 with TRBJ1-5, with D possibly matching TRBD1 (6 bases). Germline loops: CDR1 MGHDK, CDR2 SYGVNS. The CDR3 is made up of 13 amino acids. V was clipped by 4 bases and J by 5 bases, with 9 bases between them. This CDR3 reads CASSGAGDQPQHF. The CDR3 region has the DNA TGTGCCAGCAGTGGTGCAGGGGATCAGCCCCAGCATTTT.